This TCR beta chain is from a study of T-cell reconstitution after alpha-beta-depleted transplantation in children. With 8 bases removed from V and 5 bases from J, the gap between germline ends came to 13 bases. This CDR3 spans 13 amino acids. CDR1 and CDR2 (germline): MNHNS, SASEGT. With respect to this clonotype: What it binds is not known.

For TCRbeta, the library was prepared with unique molecular identifiers. TCRdb reanalysed the PCR reads using MiXCR and keeps one entry per CDR3 protein. The table records a few hundred thousand distinct CDR3 sequences, around 46% of them present only once. Findings and limits, study-wide: High day-60 TCRbeta diversity in some patients came from surviving recipient T cells and thymic progenitors. There were reportedly several hundred expanded graft clones from which alpha-beta T cells came about two months after transplant. Newly produced T cells mostly accounted for T-cell counts and diversity one year post-transplant.

The sequenced sample was PBMCs, obtained before TCRalphabeta/CD19-depleted stem cell transplant. This sequence was found in a girl aged 2-9 years with aplastic anemia, due to receive a stem cell transplant. This rearrangement joins TRBV6-1 to TRBJ1-5, with D perhaps TRBD1 (6 bases). CDR3 protein: CASADRLDQPQHF. CDR3 nucleotides: TGTGCCAGCGCCGACAGGTTGGATCAGCCCCAGCATTTT.